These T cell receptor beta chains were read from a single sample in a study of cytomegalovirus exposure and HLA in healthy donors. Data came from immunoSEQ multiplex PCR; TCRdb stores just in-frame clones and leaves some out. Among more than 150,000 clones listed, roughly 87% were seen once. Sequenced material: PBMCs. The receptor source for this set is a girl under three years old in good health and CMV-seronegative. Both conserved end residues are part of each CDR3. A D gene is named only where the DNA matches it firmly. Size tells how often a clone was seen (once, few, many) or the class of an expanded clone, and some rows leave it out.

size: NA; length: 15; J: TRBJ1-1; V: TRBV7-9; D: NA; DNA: TGTGCCAGCAGCCCCTCGGACAGCGTTTACACTGAAGCTTTCTTT; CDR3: CASSPSDSVYTEAFF
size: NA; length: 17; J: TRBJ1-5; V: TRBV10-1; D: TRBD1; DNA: TGCGCCAGCAGTGAGAAAGGGGGCCCTTATAGCAATCAGCCCCAGCATTTT; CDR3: CASSEKGGPYSNQPQHF
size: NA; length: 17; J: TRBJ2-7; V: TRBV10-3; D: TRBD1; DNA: TGTGCCATCAGTGTTGCCAGGGGGATCCCAAGTAGCTACGAGCAGTACTTC; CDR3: CAISVARGIPSSYEQYF
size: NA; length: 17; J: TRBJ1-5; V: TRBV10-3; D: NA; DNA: TGTGCCATCAGTGCAGGGGACACAAGTTATAGCAATCAGCCCCAGCATTTT; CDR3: CAISAGDTSYSNQPQHF
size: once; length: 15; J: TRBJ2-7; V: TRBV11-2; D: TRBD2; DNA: TGTGCCAGCAGCCCCGAGATAGCGGGGGCCTACGAGCAGTACTTC; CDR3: CASSPEIAGAYEQYF
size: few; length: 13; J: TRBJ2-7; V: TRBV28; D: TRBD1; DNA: TGTGCCAGCAGTTTTTACAGGGGTTACGAGCAGTACTTC; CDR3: CASSFYRGYEQYF
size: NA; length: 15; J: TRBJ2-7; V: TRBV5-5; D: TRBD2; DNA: TGTGCCAGCAGCCAACCGGGACTAGTGTTCCACGAGCAGTACTTC; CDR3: CASSQPGLVFHEQYF
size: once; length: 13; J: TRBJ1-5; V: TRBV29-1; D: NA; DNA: TGCAGCGTTGAAGCAGGGCGAGATCAGCCCCAGCATTTT; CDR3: CSVEAGRDQPQHF
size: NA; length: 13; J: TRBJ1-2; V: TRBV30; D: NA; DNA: TGTGCCTGGAGTGTTCGAGGGAACGAGGGCTACACCTTC; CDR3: CAWSVRGNEGYTF
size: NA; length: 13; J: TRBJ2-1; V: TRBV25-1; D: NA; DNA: TGTGCCAGCAAGCGAGGGCGAGCGAATGAGCAGTTCTTC; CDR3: CASKRGRANEQFF
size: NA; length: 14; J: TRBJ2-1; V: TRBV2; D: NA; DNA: TGTGCCAGCAGTGGGCTAGGCTTGAGTGGTGAGCAGTTCTTC; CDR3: CASSGLGLSGEQFF
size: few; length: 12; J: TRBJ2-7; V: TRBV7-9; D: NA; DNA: TGTTCCAGCAGCTTTGACTACTACGAGCAGTACTTC; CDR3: CSSSFDYYEQYF
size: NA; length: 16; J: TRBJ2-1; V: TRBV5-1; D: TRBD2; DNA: TGCGCCAGCAGCTCCGGACTAGCAGGGCGAGACAATGAGCAGTTCTTC; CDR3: CASSSGLAGRDNEQFF
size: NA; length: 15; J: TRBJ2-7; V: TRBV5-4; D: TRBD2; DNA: TGTGCCAGCAGCGCGAGACTAGCGGGAGACTACGAGCAGTACTTC; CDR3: CASSARLAGDYEQYF
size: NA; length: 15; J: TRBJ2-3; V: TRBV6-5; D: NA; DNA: TGTGCCAGCAGTTACTCGTCGGCGGACACAGATACGCAATATTTT; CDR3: CASSYSSADTDTQYF
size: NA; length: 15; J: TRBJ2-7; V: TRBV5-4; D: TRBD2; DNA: TGTGCCAGCAGCTTGGGACTAGCGGGCGCCTACGAGCAGTACTTC; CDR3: CASSLGLAGAYEQYF
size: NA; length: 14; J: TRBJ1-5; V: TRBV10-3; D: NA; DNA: TGTGCCATCAGTGACGGGAGAGGCAATCAGCCCCAGCATTTT; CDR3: CAISDGRGNQPQHF
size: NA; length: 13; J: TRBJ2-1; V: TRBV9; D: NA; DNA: TGTGCCAGCGCCGAGGATCGGTACAATGAGCAGTTCTTC; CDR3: CASAEDRYNEQFF
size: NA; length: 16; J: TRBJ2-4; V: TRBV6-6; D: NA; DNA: TGTGCCAGCGAGTACCTACAGGGAAATACCAAAAACATTCAGTACTTC; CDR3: CASEYLQGNTKNIQYF
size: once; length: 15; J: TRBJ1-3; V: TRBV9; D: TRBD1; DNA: TGTGCCAGCAGCGCCCGGACAGGGACGGGAAACACCATATATTTT; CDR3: CASSARTGTGNTIYF
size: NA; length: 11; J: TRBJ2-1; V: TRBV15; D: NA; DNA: TGTGCCACCAGGGGGACTAATGAGCAGTTCTTC; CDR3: CATRGTNEQFF
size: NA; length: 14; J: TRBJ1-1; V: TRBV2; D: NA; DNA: TGTGCCAGCAGTGAATGGAGACTGAACACTGAAGCTTTCTTT; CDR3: CASSEWRLNTEAFF
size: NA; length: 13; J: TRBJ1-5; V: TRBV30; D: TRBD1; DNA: TGTGCCTGGAGTCCTACCGGGACAGGGCCCCAGCATTTT; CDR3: CAWSPTGTGPQHF
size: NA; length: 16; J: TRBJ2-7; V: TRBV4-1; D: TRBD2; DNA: TGCGCCAGCAGCCAATGGGGAGCGGGGGCCGTCTACGAGCAGTACTTC; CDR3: CASSQWGAGAVYEQYF
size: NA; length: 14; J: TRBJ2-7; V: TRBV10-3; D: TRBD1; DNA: TGTGCCATCAGTGAGGGGACAGGGCCCTACGAGCAGTACTTC; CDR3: CAISEGTGPYEQYF
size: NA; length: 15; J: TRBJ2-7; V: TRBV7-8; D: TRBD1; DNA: TGTGCCAGCAGCTTAGTACGGGACAGGGGGCGGGAGCAGTACTTC; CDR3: CASSLVRDRGREQYF
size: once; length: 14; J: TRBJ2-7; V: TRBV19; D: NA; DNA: TGTGCCAGTAGTATAGAGGGTACAGGTTACGTGCAGTACTTC; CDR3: CASSIEGTGYVQYF
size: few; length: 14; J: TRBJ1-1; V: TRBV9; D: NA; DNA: TGTGCCGGAGGGCCAAGGGGCTACCTCACTGAAGCTTTCTTT; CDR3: CAGGPRGYLTEAFF
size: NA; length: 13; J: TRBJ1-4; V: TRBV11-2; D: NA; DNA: TGTGCCAGCAGCCCCGACAGAAATGAAAAACTGTTTTTT; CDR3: CASSPDRNEKLFF
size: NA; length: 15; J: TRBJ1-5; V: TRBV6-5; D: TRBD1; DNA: TGTGCCAGCAGTTACGGGACAGGTAGCAATCAGCCCCAGCATTTT; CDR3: CASSYGTGSNQPQHF
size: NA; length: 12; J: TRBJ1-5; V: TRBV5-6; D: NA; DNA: TGTGCCAGCAGCACAGGCGGTCAGCCCCAGCATTTT; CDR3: CASSTGGQPQHF